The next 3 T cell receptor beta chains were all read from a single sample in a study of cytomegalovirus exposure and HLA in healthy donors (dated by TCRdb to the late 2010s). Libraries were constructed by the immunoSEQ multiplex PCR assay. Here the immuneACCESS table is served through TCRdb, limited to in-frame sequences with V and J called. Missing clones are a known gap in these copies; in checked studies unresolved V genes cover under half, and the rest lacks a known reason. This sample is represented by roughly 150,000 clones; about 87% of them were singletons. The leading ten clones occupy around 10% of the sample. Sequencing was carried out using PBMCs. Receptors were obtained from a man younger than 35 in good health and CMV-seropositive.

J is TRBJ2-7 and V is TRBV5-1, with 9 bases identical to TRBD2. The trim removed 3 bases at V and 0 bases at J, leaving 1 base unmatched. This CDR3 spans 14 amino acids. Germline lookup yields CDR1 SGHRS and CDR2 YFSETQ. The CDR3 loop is CASSYSGSSYEQYF. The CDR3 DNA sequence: TGCGCCAGCAGCTATAGCGGGAGCTCCTACGAGCAGTACTTC.

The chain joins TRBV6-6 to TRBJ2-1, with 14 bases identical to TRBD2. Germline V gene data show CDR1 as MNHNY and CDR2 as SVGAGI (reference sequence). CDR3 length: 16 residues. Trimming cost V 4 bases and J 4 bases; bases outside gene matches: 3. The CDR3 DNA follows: TGTGCCAGCAGTTCCAGACTAGCGGGAGGGTACAATGAGCAGTTCTTC. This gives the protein CASSSRLAGGYNEQFF.

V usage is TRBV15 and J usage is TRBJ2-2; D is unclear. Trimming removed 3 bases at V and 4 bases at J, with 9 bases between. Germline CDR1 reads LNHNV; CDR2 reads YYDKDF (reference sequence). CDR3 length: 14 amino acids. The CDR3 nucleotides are TGTGCCACCAGCAGGGATCAGCGCACCGGGGAGCTGTTTTTT. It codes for CATSRDQRTGELFF.